These T cell receptor beta chains were read from a single sample in a study of blood T cell repertoires in COVID-19. Sequencing used immunoSEQ multiplex PCR; TCRdb keeps in-frame clones, though not all of them. The sample has 250,000 to 400,000 clones, about 87% seen once; the top ten hold approximately 5%. Sequenced sample: PBMCs or T cells enriched from blood (not recorded which). These receptors all come from a woman aged 25 to 45 who had recovered from COVID-19. Both conserved end residues are part of each CDR3. D genes are given only for firm matches. Size is stated for part of the rows, as once, few or many counts, or as a class when the clone is expanded.

j_gene: TRBJ2-7
abundance: -
v_gene: TRBV9
d_gene: TRBD1
CDR3aa: CASSTAKTGKGYEQYF
CDR3nt: TGTGCCAGCTCTACAGCGAAGACAGGGAAAGGCTACGAGCAGTACTTC

j_gene: TRBJ2-1
abundance: -
v_gene: TRBV7-3
d_gene: TRBD1
CDR3aa: CASSLTGTASTKFF
CDR3nt: TGTGCCAGCAGCTTAACAGGGACAGCGTCCACCAAATTCTTC

j_gene: TRBJ2-1
abundance: -
v_gene: TRBV11-2
d_gene: TRBD2
CDR3aa: CASSLVFSGASYNEQFF
CDR3nt: TGTGCCAGCAGCTTAGTGTTTAGCGGGGCCTCCTACAATGAGCAGTTCTTC

j_gene: TRBJ2-7
abundance: -
v_gene: TRBV5-1
d_gene: TRBD1
CDR3aa: CASSAQTGVGEQYF
CDR3nt: TGCGCCAGCAGCGCCCAGACAGGGGTCGGCGAGCAGTACTTC

j_gene: TRBJ2-5
abundance: -
v_gene: TRBV27
d_gene: TRBD2
CDR3aa: CASSSSLRGGQETQYF
CDR3nt: TGTGCCAGCAGTTCCTCTCTACGGGGGGGTCAGGAGACCCAGTACTTC

j_gene: TRBJ1-1
abundance: -
v_gene: TRBV25-1
d_gene: TRBD1
CDR3aa: CASSFSGTGNTEAFF
CDR3nt: TGTGCCAGCAGTTTCTCCGGGACAGGAAACACTGAAGCTTTCTTT

j_gene: TRBJ1-5
abundance: -
v_gene: TRBV6-5
d_gene: -
CDR3aa: CASSDGNQPQHF
CDR3nt: TGTGCCAGCAGCGACGGGAACCAGCCCCAGCATTTT

j_gene: TRBJ2-3
abundance: -
v_gene: TRBV7-2
d_gene: TRBD2
CDR3aa: CASSLTSGGGDTQYF
CDR3nt: TGTGCCAGCAGCTTGACTAGCGGGGGCGGGGATACGCAGTATTTT

j_gene: TRBJ1-1
abundance: -
v_gene: TRBV28
d_gene: -
CDR3aa: CASSLWDLGGNTEAFF
CDR3nt: TGTGCCAGCAGTTTATGGGATCTGGGGGGGAACACTGAAGCTTTCTTT

j_gene: TRBJ2-3
abundance: -
v_gene: TRBV18
d_gene: TRBD2
CDR3aa: CASSPRVAGLSTDTQYF
CDR3nt: TGTGCCAGCTCACCCCGCGTAGCGGGGCTTAGCACAGATACGCAGTATTTT

j_gene: TRBJ2-3
abundance: -
v_gene: TRBV19
d_gene: TRBD2
CDR3aa: CASSIEVAGGRDTQYF
CDR3nt: TGTGCCAGTAGTATAGAGGTAGCGGGGGGTCGGGATACGCAGTATTTT

j_gene: TRBJ1-2
abundance: -
v_gene: TRBV20-1
d_gene: -
CDR3aa: CSAISDTYTF
CDR3nt: TGCAGTGCGATCTCGGACACCTACACCTTC

j_gene: TRBJ2-2
abundance: -
v_gene: TRBV28
d_gene: TRBD1
CDR3aa: CASSLLTGGVGELFF
CDR3nt: TGTGCCAGCAGTTTATTGACAGGGGGCGTGGGGGAGCTGTTTTTT

j_gene: TRBJ1-2
abundance: few
v_gene: TRBV7-9
d_gene: TRBD1
CDR3aa: CASSFRDRGSDYGYTF
CDR3nt: TGTGCCAGCAGCTTCCGGGACAGGGGCTCCGACTATGGCTACACCTTC

j_gene: TRBJ2-4
abundance: once
v_gene: TRBV6-2/TRBV6-3
d_gene: TRBD1
CDR3aa: CASSSQTLDRVGNIQYF
CDR3nt: TGTGCCAGCAGTTCACAAACCCTGGACAGGGTGGGAAACATTCAGTACTTC

j_gene: TRBJ2-5
abundance: -
v_gene: TRBV5-3
d_gene: -
CDR3aa: CARSPKYQETQYF
CDR3nt: TGTGCCAGAAGCCCTAAGTACCAAGAGACCCAGTACTTC

j_gene: TRBJ2-7
abundance: few
v_gene: TRBV5-1
d_gene: TRBD2
CDR3aa: CASSSQLAGGVDEQYF
CDR3nt: TGCGCCAGCAGCTCTCAACTAGCGGGGGGTGTGGACGAGCAGTACTTC

j_gene: TRBJ1-2
abundance: -
v_gene: TRBV28
d_gene: TRBD1
CDR3aa: CASLQGIRHGYTF
CDR3nt: TGTGCCAGCCTACAGGGGATTAGGCATGGCTACACCTTC

j_gene: TRBJ1-1
abundance: -
v_gene: TRBV5-1
d_gene: -
CDR3aa: CASSPALGNTEAFF
CDR3nt: TGCGCCAGCAGCCCTGCCCTAGGGAACACTGAAGCTTTCTTT

j_gene: TRBJ1-6
abundance: -
v_gene: TRBV4-2
d_gene: TRBD1
CDR3aa: CASSGRGQGFRNSPLHF
CDR3nt: TGTGCCAGCAGCGGAAGGGGACAGGGATTCCGGAATTCACCCCTCCACTTT